The entry that follows covers one T cell receptor beta chain sequence. Other nucleotide sequences in the sample specify the same CDR3. V shed 0 bases and J shed 1 base, with 4 bases lying between them. Germline CDR1 and CDR2: GTSNPN and SVGIG (reference sequence). The CDR3 sequence is 13 residues long. The record originates from a study of blood T cell repertoires in COVID-19. TCRdb's table, derived via immunoSEQ multiplex PCR, lists solely in-frame clones and lacks some. This sample has around 500,000 clones, with 75% to 90% found just once. The sequenced sample was peripheral blood. The clonotype originates from a human donor in a cohort sampled during active COVID-19. The genes are TRBV30 and TRBJ1-5; D is uncertain. The CDR3 DNA reads TGTGCCTGGAGTGTGCAGAGCAATCAGCCCCAGCATTTT. Amino acids: CAWSVQSNQPQHF.